The 3 T cell receptor beta chains reported below all come from one sample, sequenced in a study of blood T cell repertoires in COVID-19 (dated by TCRdb to the early 2020s). Libraries came from the immunoSEQ multiplex PCR assay. In its TCRdb copy, this immuneACCESS table keeps in-frame sequences only and misses some clones. Where compared with another copy, unresolved V genes explain less than half of these, and the others have no known cause. This sample comprises 85,000 or so clones, just over 85% of them detected only once. Clones ranked in the top ten supply about 30% of the sample. The specimen was peripheral blood. Receptors were obtained from a man aged 50-60 years with active or convalescent COVID-19.

J is TRBJ1-4 and V is TRBV19; unclear D gene. The length of the CDR3 is 14 residues. V was clipped by 5 bases and J by 0 bases, with 7 bases between them. The V gene's germline CDR1 is LNHDA and CDR2 SQIVND (reference sequence). CDR3 loop: CASSSAPTNEKLFF. The DNA for the CDR3 is TGTGCCAGTAGTTCAGCGCCAACTAATGAAAAACTGTTTTTT.

The chain combines TRBV11-2 with TRBJ2-3, with TRBD2 identical over 7 bases. There are 16 residues in the CDR3. CDR1 SGHAT and CDR2 FQNNGV come from the germline V gene. V shed 1 base, J shed 1 base, and the junction held 5 bases outside the gene matches. CDR3 loop: CASSLVSGYGTDTQYF. CDR3 nucleotide sequence: TGTGCCAGCAGCTTAGTTAGCGGGTACGGCACAGATACGCAGTATTTT.

About this clone: Other DNA sequences within the sample encode an identical CDR3. V gene TRBV5-1 combines with J gene TRBJ2-6, with D perhaps matching TRBD1 (6 bases). Trimming removed 1 base at V and 3 bases at J, with 8 bases between. Looked up from germline, CDR1 is SGHRS and CDR2 is YFSETQ. CDR3 size: 15 residues. The CDR3 DNA follows: TGCGCCAGCAGCTTGACAGGGCTTGGGGCCAACGTCCTGACTTTC. Translating it yields CASSLTGLGANVLTF.